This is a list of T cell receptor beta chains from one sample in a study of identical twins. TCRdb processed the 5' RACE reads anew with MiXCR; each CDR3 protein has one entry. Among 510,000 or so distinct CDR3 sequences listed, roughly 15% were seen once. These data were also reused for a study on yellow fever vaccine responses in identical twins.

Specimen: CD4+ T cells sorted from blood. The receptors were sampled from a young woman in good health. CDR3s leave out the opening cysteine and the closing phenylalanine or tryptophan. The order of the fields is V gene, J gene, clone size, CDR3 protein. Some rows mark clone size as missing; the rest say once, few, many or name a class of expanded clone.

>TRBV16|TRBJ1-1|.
ASSQRGRGTEAF
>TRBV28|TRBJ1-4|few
ASSSHASANEKLF
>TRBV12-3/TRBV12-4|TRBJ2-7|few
ASSFDTGLDTYEQY
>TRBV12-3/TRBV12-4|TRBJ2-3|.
ASSPEYRLAGEIDTQY
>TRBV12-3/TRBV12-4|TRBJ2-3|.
ASSPWTSGRADTQY
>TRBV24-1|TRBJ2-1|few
ATELFVPRQGIYNEQF
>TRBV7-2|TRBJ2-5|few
ASSLGIARETQY
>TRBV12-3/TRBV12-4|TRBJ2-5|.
ASSRGGAGEETQY
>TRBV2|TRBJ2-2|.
ASSSVTATGELF
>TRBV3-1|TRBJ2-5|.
ASSLYLGPGGTQY
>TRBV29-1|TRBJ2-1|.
SFRQGADEQF
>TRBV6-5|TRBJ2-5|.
ASSWQGETQY
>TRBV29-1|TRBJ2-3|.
SVGSVFTDTQY
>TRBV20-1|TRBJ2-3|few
SALERGTDTQY
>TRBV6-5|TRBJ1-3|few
ASSYSDGRNTIY
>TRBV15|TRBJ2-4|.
ATSRATSGSGIQY
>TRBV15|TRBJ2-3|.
ATSRDLGSYTDTQY
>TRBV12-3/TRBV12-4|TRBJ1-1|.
ASSGGRPNTEAF
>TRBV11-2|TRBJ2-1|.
ASSLSYAGGNEQF
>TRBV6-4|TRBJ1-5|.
ASSDVRGCGQPQH
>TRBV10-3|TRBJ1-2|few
AIATVGFYGYT
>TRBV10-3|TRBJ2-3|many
AIRDSVTDTQY
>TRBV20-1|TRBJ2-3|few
SARVSSSDTQY
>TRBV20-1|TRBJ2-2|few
AAGGRSAGELF
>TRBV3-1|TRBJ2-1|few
ASSQQVGGHTYNEQF
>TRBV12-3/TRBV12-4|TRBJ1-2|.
ASSLRTGGGGYT
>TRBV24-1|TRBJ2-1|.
ATSDLRREGGNEQF
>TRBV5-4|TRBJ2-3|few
ASSFTSGTDTQY
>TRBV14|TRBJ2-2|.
ASRTGGKNGELF
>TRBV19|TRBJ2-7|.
ASSIRGRLGEQY
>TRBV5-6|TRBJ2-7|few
ASSLDLKTYEQY
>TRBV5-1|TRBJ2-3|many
ASSFEDFFTDTQY
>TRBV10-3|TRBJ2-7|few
AISRSDRTYEQY
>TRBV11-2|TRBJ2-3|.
ASSPTRNTQY
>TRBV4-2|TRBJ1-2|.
ASSQDSRGFNGYT
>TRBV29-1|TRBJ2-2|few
SVTHWRQGTGELF
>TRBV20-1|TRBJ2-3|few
SATVGGSGKDTQY
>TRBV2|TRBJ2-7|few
ASSEKTAGPMREQY
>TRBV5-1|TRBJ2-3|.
ASSWDSASTDTQY
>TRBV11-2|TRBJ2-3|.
ASSFGEPFTDTQY
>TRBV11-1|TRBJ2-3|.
ASSLATGSPSTDTQY
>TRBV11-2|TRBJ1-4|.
ASSLGVEKLF
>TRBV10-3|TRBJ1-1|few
AISEGVLVRTEAF
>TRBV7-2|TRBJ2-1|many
ASSLVGGSSYNEQF
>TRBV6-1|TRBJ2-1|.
ASSDRGLVNNEQF
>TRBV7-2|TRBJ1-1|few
ASSLAYGYTEAF
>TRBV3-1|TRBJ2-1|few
ASHRAGSNEQF
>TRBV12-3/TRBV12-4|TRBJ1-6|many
ASSPGFGRVALH
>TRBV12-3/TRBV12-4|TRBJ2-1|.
ASGPGRGILNEQF
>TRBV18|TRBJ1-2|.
ASSPGTDNYGYT
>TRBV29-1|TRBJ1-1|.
SVGIGRDTEAF
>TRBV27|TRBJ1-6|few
ASSSLGSAGSPLH
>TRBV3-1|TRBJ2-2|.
ASSPRQSGSTLRELF
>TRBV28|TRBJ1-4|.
ASRKQGAKNEKLF
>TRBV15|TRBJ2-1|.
ATSRGGAGGNNEQF